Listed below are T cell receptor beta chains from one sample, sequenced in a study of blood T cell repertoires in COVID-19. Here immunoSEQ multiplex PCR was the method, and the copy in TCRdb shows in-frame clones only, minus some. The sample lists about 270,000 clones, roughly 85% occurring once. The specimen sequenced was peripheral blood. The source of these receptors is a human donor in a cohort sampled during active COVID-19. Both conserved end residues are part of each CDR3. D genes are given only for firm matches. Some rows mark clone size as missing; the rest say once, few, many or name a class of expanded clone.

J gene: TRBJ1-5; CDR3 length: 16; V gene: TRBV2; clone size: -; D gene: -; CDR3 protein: CASSEEARHSNQPQHF; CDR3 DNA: TGTGCCAGCAGTGAAGAGGCCAGGCATAGCAATCAGCCCCAGCATTTT
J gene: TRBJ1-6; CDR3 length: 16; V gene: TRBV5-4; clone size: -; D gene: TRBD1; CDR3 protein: CASSLVPGGHNSPLHF; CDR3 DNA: TGTGCCAGCAGCTTGGTGCCAGGGGGCCATAATTCACCCCTCCACTTT
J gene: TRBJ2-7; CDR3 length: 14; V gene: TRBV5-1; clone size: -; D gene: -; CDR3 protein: CASRRGQGTYEQYF; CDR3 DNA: TGCGCCAGCCGCCGAGGACAAGGGACCTACGAGCAGTACTTC
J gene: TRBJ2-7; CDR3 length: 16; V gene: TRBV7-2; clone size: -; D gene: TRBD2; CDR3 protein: CASSLGSGGPSYEQYF; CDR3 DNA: TGTGCCAGCAGCTTAGGTTCGGGGGGGCCCTCCTACGAGCAGTACTTC
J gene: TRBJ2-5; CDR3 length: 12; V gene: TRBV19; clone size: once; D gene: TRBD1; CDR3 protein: CASSMDRETQYF; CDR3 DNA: TGTGCCAGTAGTATGGACAGGGAGACCCAGTACTTC
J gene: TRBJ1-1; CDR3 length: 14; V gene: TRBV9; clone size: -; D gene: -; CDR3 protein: CASSALGGRTEAFF; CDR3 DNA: TGTGCCAGCAGCGCCCTCGGGGGGCGAACTGAAGCTTTCTTT
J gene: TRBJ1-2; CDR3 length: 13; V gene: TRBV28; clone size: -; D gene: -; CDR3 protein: CASSSSLYYGYTF; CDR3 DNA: TGTGCCAGCAGTTCCAGTTTATACTATGGCTACACCTTC
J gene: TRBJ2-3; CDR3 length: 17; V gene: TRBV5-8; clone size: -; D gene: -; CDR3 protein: CASPEMWLATSTDTQYF; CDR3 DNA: TGTGCCAGCCCCGAGATGTGGCTAGCGACGAGCACAGATACGCAGTATTTT
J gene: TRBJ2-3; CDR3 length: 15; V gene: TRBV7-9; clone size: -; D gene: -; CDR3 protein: CASSLGSGPTDTQYF; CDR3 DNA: TGTGCCAGCAGCTTAGGATCAGGGCCCACAGATACGCAGTATTTT
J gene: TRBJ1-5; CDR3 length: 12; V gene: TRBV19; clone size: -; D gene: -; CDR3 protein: CASSPGRGPQHF; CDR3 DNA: TGTGCCAGTAGTCCAGGGCGGGGGCCCCAGCATTTT
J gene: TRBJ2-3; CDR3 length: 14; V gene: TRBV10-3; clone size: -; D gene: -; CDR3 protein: CAISESLRSDTQYF; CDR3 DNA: TGTGCCATCAGTGAGTCCCTCCGGTCAGATACGCAGTATTTT
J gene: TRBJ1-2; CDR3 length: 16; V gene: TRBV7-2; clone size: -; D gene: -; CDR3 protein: CASSSLEGGGSNGYTF; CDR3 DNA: TGTGCCAGCAGCTCCCTCGAGGGAGGGGGTTCCAATGGCTACACCTTC
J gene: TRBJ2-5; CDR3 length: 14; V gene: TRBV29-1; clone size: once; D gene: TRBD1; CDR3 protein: CSVAETGGRETQYF; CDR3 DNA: TGCAGCGTAGCAGAGACAGGGGGACGAGAGACCCAGTACTTC
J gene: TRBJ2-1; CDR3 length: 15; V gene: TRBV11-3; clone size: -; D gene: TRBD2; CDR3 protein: CASSESGRPYNEQFF; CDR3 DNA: TGTGCCAGCAGCGAGAGCGGGAGGCCCTACAATGAGCAGTTCTTC
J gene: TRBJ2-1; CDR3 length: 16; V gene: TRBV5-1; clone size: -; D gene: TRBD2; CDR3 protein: CASSTRVTGGGNEQFF; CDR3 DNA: TGCGCCAGCAGCACCAGAGTAACGGGAGGTGGAAATGAGCAGTTCTTC
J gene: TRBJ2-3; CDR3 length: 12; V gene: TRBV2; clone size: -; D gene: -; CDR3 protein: CASRLLSNTQYF; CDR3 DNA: TGTGCCAGCAGGTTACTCTCCAATACGCAGTATTTT
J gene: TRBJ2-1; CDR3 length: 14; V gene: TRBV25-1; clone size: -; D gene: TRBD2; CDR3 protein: CAVGGRVRYNEQFF; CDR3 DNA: TGTGCGGTGGGGGGGAGGGTGAGGTACAATGAGCAGTTCTTC
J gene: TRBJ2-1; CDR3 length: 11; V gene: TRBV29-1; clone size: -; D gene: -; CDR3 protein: CSDGRGYEQFF; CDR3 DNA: TGCAGCGATGGTCGAGGGTATGAGCAGTTCTTC
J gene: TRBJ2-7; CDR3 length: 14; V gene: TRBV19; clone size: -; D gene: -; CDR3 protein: CASSIDTVSYEQYF; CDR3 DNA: TGTGCCAGTAGTATAGATACAGTCTCCTACGAGCAGTACTTC
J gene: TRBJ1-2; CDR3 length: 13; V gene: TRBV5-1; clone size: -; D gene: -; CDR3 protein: CASSLMDTNGYTF; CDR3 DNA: TGCGCCAGCAGCTTGATGGACACGAATGGCTACACCTTC
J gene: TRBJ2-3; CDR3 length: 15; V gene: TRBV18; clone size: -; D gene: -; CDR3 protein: CASSPRSGVRDTQYF; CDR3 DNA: TGTGCCAGCTCACCAAGGTCAGGGGTAAGGGATACGCAGTATTTT
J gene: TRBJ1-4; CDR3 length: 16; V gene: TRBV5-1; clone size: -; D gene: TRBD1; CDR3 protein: CASSLTPGGSNEKLFF; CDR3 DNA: TGCGCCAGCAGCTTGACCCCAGGGGGCTCAAATGAAAAACTGTTTTTT
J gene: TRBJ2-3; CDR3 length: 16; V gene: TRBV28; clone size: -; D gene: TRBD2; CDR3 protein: CASSAPRGSSTDTQYF; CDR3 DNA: TGTGCCAGCAGTGCCCCTCGCGGGAGTAGTACAGATACGCAGTATTTT
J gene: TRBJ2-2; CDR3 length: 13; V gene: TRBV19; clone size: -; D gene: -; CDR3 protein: CASTPLRTGELFF; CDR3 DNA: TGTGCCAGTACCCCTCTACGCACCGGGGAGCTGTTTTTT
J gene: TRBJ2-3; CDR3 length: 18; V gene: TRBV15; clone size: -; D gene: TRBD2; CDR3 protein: CATSSGLAGPPSTDTQYF; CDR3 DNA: TGTGCCACCAGCAGCGGCCTAGCGGGGCCCCCTAGCACAGATACGCAGTATTTT
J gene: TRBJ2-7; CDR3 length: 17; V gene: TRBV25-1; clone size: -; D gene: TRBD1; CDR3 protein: CASSEWALTGQEVEQYF; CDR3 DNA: TGTGCCAGCAGTGAATGGGCCCTGACAGGGCAGGAAGTCGAGCAGTACTTC
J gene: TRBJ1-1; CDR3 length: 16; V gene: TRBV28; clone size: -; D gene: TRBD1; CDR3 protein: CASSRGTGSLNTEAFF; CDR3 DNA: TGTGCCAGCAGCCGCGGGACAGGATCCTTGAACACTGAAGCTTTCTTT
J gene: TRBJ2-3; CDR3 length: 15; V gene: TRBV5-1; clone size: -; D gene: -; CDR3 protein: CASSPGGLSTDTQYF; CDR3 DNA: TGCGCCAGCAGCCCAGGCGGACTATCCACAGATACGCAGTATTTT
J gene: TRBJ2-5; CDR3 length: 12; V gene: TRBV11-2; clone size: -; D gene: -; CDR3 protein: CASSREEETQYF; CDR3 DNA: TGTGCCAGCAGCCGGGAAGAAGAGACCCAGTACTTC
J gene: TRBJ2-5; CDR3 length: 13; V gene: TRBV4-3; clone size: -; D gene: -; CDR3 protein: CASSQRTEETQYF; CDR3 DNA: TGCGCCAGCAGCCAACGGACAGAAGAGACCCAGTACTTC
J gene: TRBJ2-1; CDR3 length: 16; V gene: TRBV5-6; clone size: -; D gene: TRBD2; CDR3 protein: CASSLVGLAENNEQFF; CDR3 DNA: TGTGCCAGCAGCTTGGTAGGACTAGCGGAGAACAATGAGCAGTTCTTC
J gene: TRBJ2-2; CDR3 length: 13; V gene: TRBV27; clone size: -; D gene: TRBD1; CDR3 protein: CASRDRGTGELFF; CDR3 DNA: TGTGCCAGCAGAGACAGGGGCACCGGGGAGCTGTTTTTT